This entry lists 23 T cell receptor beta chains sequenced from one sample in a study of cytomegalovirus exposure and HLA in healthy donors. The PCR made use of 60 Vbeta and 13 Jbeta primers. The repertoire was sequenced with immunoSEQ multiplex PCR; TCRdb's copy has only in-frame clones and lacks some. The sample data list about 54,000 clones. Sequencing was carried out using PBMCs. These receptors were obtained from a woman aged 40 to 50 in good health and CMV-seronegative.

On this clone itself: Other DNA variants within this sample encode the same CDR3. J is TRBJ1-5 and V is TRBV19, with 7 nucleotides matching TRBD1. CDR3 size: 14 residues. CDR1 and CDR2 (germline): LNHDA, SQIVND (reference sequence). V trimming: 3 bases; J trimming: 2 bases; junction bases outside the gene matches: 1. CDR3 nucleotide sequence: TGTGCCAGTAGTATCGACAGGGGCAATCAGCCCCAGCATTTT. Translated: CASSIDRGNQPQHF.

CDR3 bases: TGTGCCAGCAGCTTAGTTTCGGGAGACGAGCAGTACTTC. Translated, it gives CASSLVSGDEQYF. The chain combines TRBV7-2 with TRBJ2-7, with D perhaps matching TRBD2 (6 bases). CDR1 is SGHTA and CDR2 is FQGNSA in the germline V gene. V was trimmed by 1 base and J by 5 bases, leaving 9 bases between them. The CDR3 spans 13 residues.

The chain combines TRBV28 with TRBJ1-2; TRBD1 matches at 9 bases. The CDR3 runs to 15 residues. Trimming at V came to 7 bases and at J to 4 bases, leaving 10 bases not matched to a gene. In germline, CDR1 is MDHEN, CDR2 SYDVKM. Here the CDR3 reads CASTLGTGRGYGYTF. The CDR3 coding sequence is TGTGCCAGCACTTTGGGGACAGGGCGAGGCTATGGCTACACCTTC.

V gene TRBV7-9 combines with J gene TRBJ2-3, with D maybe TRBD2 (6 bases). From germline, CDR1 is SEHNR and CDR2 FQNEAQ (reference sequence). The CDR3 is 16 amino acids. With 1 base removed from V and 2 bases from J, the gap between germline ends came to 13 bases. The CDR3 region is CASSLEAQGLTDTQYF. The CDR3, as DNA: TGTGCCAGCAGCTTAGAGGCGCAGGGACTCACAGATACGCAGTATTTT.

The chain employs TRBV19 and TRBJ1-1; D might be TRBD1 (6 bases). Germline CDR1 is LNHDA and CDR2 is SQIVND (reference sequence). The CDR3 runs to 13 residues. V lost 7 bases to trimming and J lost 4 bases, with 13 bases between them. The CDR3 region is CASNQGTGTEAFF. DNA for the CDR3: TGTGCCAGTAATCAGGGGACGGGCACTGAAGCTTTCTTT.

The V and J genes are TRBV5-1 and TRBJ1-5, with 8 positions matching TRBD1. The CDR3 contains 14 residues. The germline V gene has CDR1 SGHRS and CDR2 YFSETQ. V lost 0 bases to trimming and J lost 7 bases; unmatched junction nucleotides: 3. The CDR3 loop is CASSLDGQGQPQHF. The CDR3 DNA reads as TGCGCCAGCAGCTTGGACGGACAGGGACAGCCCCAGCATTTT.

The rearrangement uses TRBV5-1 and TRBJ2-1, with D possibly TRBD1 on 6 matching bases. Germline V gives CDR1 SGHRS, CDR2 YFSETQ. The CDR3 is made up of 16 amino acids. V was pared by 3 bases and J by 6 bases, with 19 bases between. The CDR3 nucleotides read TGCGCCAGCAGCTGGACACCCCAGGGGCTAGGCAATGAGCAGTTCTTC. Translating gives CASSWTPQGLGNEQFF.

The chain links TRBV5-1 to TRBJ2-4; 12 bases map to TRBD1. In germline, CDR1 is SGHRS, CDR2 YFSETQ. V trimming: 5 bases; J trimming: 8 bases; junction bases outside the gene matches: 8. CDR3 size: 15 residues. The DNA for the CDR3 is TGCGCCAGCAGTCGAGGGGACAGGGGGCCGGACATTCAGTACTTC. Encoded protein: CASSRGDRGPDIQYF.

CDR3 nucleotide sequence: TGCGCCAGCAGCCATGCCCAACACCAAACAGGGAGTGTGAGAAACACCATATATTTT. This sequence encodes CASSHAQHQTGSVRNTIYF. V usage is TRBV4-3 and J usage is TRBJ1-3, with D perhaps matching TRBD1 (6 bases). CDR3 length: 19 amino acids. Trimming removed 3 bases from V and 5 bases from J, with 26 bases in between. Germline values: CDR1 LGHNA, CDR2 YSLEER.

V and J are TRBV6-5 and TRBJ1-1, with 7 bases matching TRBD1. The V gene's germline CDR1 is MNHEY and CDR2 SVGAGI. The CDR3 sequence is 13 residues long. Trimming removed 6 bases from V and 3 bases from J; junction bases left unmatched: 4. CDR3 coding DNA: TGTGCCAGCAGGACAGGGCCCCACACTGAAGCTTTCTTT. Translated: CASRTGPHTEAFF.

As DNA, the CDR3 is TGTGCCAGCACCCGTCTACAGGGCTCTGGAAACACCATATATTTT. As protein: CASTRLQGSGNTIYF. V usage is TRBV5-5 and J usage is TRBJ1-3; tentative D call: TRBD1 (6 bases). The CDR3 consists of 15 residues. Germline lookup yields CDR1 SGHKS and CDR2 YYEKEE (reference sequence). V lost 6 bases and J 0 bases, leaving 13 bases between the germline ends.

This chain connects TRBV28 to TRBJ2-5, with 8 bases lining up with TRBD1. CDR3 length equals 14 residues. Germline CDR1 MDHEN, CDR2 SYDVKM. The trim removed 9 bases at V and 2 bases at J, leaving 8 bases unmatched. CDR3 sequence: CASQGQVMQETQYF. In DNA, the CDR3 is TGTGCCAGTCAGGGACAGGTGATGCAAGAGACCCAGTACTTC. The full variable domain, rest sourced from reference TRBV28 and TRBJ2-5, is DVKVTQSSRYLVKRTGEKVFLECVQDMDHENMFWYRQDPGLGLRLIYFSYDVKMKEKGDIPEGYSVSREKKERFSLILESASTNQTSMYLCASQGQVMQETQYFGPGTRLLVL.

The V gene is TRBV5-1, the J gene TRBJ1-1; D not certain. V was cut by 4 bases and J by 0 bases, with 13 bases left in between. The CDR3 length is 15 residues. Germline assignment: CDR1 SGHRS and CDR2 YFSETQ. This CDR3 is CASSQEGRMNTEAFF. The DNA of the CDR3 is TGCGCCAGCAGCCAAGAGGGCAGGATGAACACTGAAGCTTTCTTT.

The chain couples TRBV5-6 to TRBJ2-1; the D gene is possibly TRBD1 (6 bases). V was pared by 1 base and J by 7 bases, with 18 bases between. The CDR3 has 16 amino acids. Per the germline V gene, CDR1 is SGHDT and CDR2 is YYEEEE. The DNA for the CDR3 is TGTGCCAGCAGCTTGTTGGGCCCAGGGGTCCTGAATGAGCAGTTCTTC. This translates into CASSLLGPGVLNEQFF.

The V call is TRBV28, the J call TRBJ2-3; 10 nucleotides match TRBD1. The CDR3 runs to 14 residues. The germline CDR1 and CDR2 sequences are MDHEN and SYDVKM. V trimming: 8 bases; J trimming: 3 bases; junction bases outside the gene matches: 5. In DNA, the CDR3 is TGTGCCAGCCTCCCGGGACAGGGGACAGATACGCAGTATTTT. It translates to CASLPGQGTDTQYF. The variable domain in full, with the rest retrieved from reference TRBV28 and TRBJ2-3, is DVKVTQSSRYLVKRTGEKVFLECVQDMDHENMFWYRQDPGLGLRLIYFSYDVKMKEKGDIPEGYSVSREKKERFSLILESASTNQTSMYLCASLPGQGTDTQYFGPGTRLTVL.

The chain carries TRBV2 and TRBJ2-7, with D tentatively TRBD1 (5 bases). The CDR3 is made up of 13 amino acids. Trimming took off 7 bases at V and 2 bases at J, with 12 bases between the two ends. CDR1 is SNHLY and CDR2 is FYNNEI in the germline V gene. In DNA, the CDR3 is TGTGCCAGCACCTGGGGCCGGACCTACGAGCAGTACTTC. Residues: CASTWGRTYEQYF.

DNA for the CDR3: TGTGCCAGCGCCTCCGGGACAGGGGCTCAGGATGAGCAGTTCTTC. Translated: CASASGTGAQDEQFF. The rearrangement links TRBV2 to TRBJ2-1; 10 bases align to TRBD1. The V and J ends lost 8 bases and 8 bases, in that order; junction bases with no gene match: 12. This CDR3 is 15 amino acids long. Germline V gives CDR1 SNHLY, CDR2 FYNNEI.

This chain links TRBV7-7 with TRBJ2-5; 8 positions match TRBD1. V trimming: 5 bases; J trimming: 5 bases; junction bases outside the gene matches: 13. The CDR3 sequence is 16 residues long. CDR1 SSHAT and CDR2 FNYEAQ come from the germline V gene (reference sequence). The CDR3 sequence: CASSPGQGQEAETQYF. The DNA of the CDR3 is TGTGCCAGCAGCCCCGGGCAGGGACAGGAGGCGGAGACCCAGTACTTC.

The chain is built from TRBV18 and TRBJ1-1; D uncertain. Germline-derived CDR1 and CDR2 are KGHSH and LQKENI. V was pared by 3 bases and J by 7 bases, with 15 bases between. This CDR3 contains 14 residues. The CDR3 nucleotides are TGTGCCAGCTCACCTCCCATGAACGTCTATGAAGCTTTCTTT. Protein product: CASSPPMNVYEAFF.

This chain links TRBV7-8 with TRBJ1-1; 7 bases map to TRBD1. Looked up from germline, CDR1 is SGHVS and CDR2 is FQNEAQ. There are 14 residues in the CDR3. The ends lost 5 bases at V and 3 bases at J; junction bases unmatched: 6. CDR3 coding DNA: TGTGCCAGCAGCCCTCGGACAGGACACACTGAAGCTTTCTTT. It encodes CASSPRTGHTEAFF.

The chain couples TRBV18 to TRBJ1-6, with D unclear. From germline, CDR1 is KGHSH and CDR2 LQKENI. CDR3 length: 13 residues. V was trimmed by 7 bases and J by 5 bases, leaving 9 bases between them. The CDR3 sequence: CASFPGDNSPLHF. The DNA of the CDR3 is TGTGCCAGCTTCCCCGGGGATAATTCACCCCTCCACTTT.

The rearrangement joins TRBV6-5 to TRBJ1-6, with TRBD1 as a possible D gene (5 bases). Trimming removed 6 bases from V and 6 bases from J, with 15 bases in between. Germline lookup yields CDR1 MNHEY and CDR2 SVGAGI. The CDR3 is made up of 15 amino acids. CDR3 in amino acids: CASSETVSGNSPLHF. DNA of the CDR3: TGTGCCAGCAGCGAGACAGTTTCGGGTAATTCACCCCTCCACTTT.

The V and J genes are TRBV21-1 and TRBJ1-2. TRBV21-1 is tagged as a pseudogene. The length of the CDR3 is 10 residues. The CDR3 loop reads CASWRYGYTF. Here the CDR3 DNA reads TGTGCCAGCTGGAGATATGGCTACACCTTC.